The rows below give T cell receptor beta chains drawn from one sample of a study of blood T cell repertoires in COVID-19. The assay was immunoSEQ multiplex PCR, and TCRdb's table has in-frame clones only and misses some. This table holds 200,000 or so clones, almost 85% found once. Material for sequencing was peripheral blood. The receptors originated from a human donor with acute or convalescent COVID-19. The donor label of this sample is uncertain. Each CDR3 is given with its conserved first and last residue. Expanded clones get a size class; other rows say once, few or many, or leave the size out.

length,J,size,V,CDR3
14,TRBJ2-3,.,TRBV4-2,CASSPGTLTDTQYF
13,TRBJ1-5,.,TRBV10-3,CAINKDKNQPQHF
13,TRBJ1-2,.,TRBV27,CASSLRGMRGYTF
15,TRBJ2-5,.,TRBV18,CASSLGQGQTETQYF
14,TRBJ1-1,.,TRBV7-2,CASRSAGWDTEAFF
17,TRBJ2-1,once,TRBV11-2,CASSLDLIASSYNEQFF
14,TRBJ2-5,.,TRBV1,CTSLAGGFRETQYF
13,TRBJ1-1,.,TRBV2,CASRNREVTEAFF
14,TRBJ1-4,.,TRBV7-9,CASSLYQDNEKLFF
18,TRBJ2-7,.,TRBV19,CASSIALGLAVSSYEQYF
11,TRBJ1-2,once,TRBV5-6,CASSSHLGYTF
16,TRBJ2-2,.,TRBV5-1,CASSETVGGNTGELFF
15,TRBJ1-6,.,TRBV5-6,CASSLGYGVGSPLHF
17,TRBJ1-5,.,TRBV28,CASRLAGTGGGNQPQHF
13,TRBJ2-5,.,TRBV5-1,CASSRQGPETQYF
14,TRBJ1-1,few,TRBV7-8,CASSLGGANTEAFF
14,TRBJ1-4,.,TRBV2,CASSRTGYNEKLFF
15,TRBJ2-1,.,TRBV28,CASSFYRGSYNEQFF
14,TRBJ1-2,.,TRBV7-2,CASSLRQGSYGYTF
13,TRBJ2-3,.,TRBV30,CAWSTRRGDTQYF
14,TRBJ2-1,.,TRBV6-5,CASSSTSLGDEQFF
15,TRBJ2-7,.,TRBV3-1/TRBV3-2,CASSLRWTSSYEQYF
15,TRBJ2-3,few,TRBV28,CASTPGGINTDTQYF
13,TRBJ1-2,.,TRBV27,CASSATGGYGYTF
13,TRBJ2-4,once,TRBV7-2,CASSFGTGNIQYF
13,TRBJ2-3,.,TRBV5-8,CASSSTKSDTQYF
15,TRBJ2-5,.,TRBV5-1,CASSLEGADQETQYF
18,TRBJ2-1,.,TRBV11-2,CASSSRTSGRTFSNEQFF
14,TRBJ1-6,.,TRBV6-6,CASQVSSYNSPLHF
13,TRBJ2-7,.,TRBV5-8,CASSTWGGYEQYF
17,TRBJ2-1,.,TRBV18,CASSPLIGAGSGNEQFF
15,TRBJ2-1,.,TRBV6-5,CASSYGTGKFNEQFF
11,TRBJ2-5,.,TRBV23-1,CASRPRVTEYF
14,TRBJ2-5,.,TRBV3-1/TRBV3-2,CASRQTGVKETQYF
15,TRBJ2-7,.,TRBV6-5,CASSYLAGSSYEQYF
15,TRBJ2-3,few,TRBV7-9,CASSLARVSTDTQYF
13,TRBJ2-1,.,TRBV9,CASSPHGGNEQFF
16,TRBJ2-7,.,TRBV5-1,CASSFGPGGPSYEQYF
17,TRBJ2-6,.,TRBV3-1/TRBV3-2,CASSRATASSGANVLTF
14,TRBJ2-4,few,TRBV3-1/TRBV3-2,CASSHSDKLNIQYF
17,TRBJ2-5,.,TRBV19,CASSIRNPNKGQETQYF
15,TRBJ2-3,.,TRBV10-1,CASSPRQSDTDTQYF
17,TRBJ2-7,.,TRBV7-3,CASSLGRLAGGPGEQYF
13,TRBJ2-3,.,TRBV3-1/TRBV3-2,CASSLLGADTQYF
16,TRBJ2-3,.,TRBV19,CASTQTSGSGADTQYF
14,TRBJ1-3,.,TRBV19,CASTRGDSGNTIYF
15,TRBJ2-7,.,TRBV7-2,CASSLGVGAPYEQYF
13,TRBJ1-2,.,TRBV12-3/TRBV12-4,CASSFGANYGYTF
13,TRBJ2-4,.,TRBV6-1,CASSEALQSVQYF
16,TRBJ2-7,once,TRBV19,CASSISAGVISYEQYF
16,TRBJ2-2,.,TRBV9,CASSSRQGQNTGELFF
13,TRBJ1-1,.,TRBV18,CASSGQMNTEAFF
15,TRBJ1-1,few,TRBV11-2,CASSSGTGYGTEAFF
15,TRBJ1-2,.,TRBV4-2,CASSQTRTGAYGYTF
14,TRBJ2-7,.,TRBV14,CASSPRTGGHEQYF
13,TRBJ2-5,.,TRBV11-2,CASTGTPQETQYF
14,TRBJ1-6,once,TRBV5-6,CASSLGMGDSPLHF
16,TRBJ2-2,.,TRBV10-3,CAISMGAVSNTGELFF
13,TRBJ2-1,.,TRBV6-5,CASGTSGTNEQFF
11,TRBJ2-5,.,TRBV7-2,CASSPGRNQYF